One sample yielded the 8 T cell receptor beta chains listed below, sequenced in a study of blood T cell repertoires in COVID-19. Libraries were prepared by immunoSEQ multiplex PCR; TCRdb keeps only in-frame clonotypes and omits some of them. The table records hundreds of thousands of clones, around 90% of them present only once. Sequenced: peripheral blood. These receptors were collected from a woman in her forties or fifties with COVID-19, enrolled during active disease.

The rearrangement uses TRBV19 and TRBJ1-1, with TRBD1 matching over 8 bases. Losses at the gene ends were 6 bases for V and 2 bases for J; bases not matched to a gene: 5. This CDR3 has 14 residues. Looked up from germline, CDR1 is LNHDA and CDR2 is SQIVND (reference sequence). CDR3 DNA: TGTGCCAGTAGCCAGGGGGCGTTTAACACTGAAGCTTTCTTT. The encoded protein is CASSQGAFNTEAFF.

V usage is TRBV3-1 (or the pseudogene TRBV3-2) and J usage is TRBJ2-1; 9 bases are a match to TRBD2. In germline, CDR1 is LGHDT, CDR2 YNNKEL (reference sequence). The CDR3 extends over 15 amino acids. The ends lost 4 bases at V and 5 bases at J; junction bases unmatched: 6. CDR3 residues: CASSRGSGGNNEQFF. The CDR3 bases are TGTGCCAGCAGCCGCGGGAGCGGGGGGAACAATGAGCAGTTCTTC.

The rearrangement links TRBV18 to TRBJ2-7; D remains ambiguous. The CDR3 is 12 amino acids. Germline-derived CDR1 and CDR2 are KGHSH and LQKENI. V lost 4 bases and J lost 6, with 10 bases in between. This CDR3 is CASSLTYGEQYF. Here the CDR3 DNA reads TGTGCCAGCTCACTCACATATGGCGAGCAGTACTTC.

This sequence joins TRBV3-1 (or the pseudogene TRBV3-2) and TRBJ2-2, with D unresolved. The germline V gene has CDR1 LGHDT and CDR2 YNNKEL (reference sequence). The germline V and J ends were trimmed by 6 bases and 0 bases, with 8 bases remaining between them. This CDR3 spans 14 amino acids. The CDR3 region is CASRIRANTGELFF. CDR3 nucleotide sequence: TGTGCCAGCAGGATCCGAGCGAACACCGGGGAGCTGTTTTTT.

The chain is built from TRBV6-5 and TRBJ2-7; TRBD1 matches 7 bases. With 10 bases clipped from V and 3 bases from J, the junction kept 12 bases outside the gene matches. The CDR3 has 14 amino acids. Germline CDR1 MNHEY, CDR2 SVGAGI. CDR3 sequence (DNA): TGTGCCACTTTCCCCCCGGGACAGAGCTACGAGCAGTACTTC. As protein: CATFPPGQSYEQYF.

The rearrangement uses TRBV6-5 and TRBJ1-4; tentative D call: TRBD1 (5 bases). The germline CDR1 and CDR2 sequences are MNHEY and SVGAGI. The CDR3 has 14 residues. V was shortened by 6 bases and J by 6 bases, with 14 bases between the two germline ends. The CDR3, as DNA: TGTGCCAGCAGCCCGGGTAGGGGTGATGAAAAACTGTTTTTT. Encoded protein: CASSPGRGDEKLFF.

This chain connects TRBV3-1 (or the pseudogene TRBV3-2) to TRBJ1-1; no clear D. The CDR3 covers 16 residues. CDR1 and CDR2 from the germline V gene are LGHDT and YNNKEL (reference sequence). Trimming left V 4 bases short and J 2 bases short, with 17 bases between. In DNA form, the CDR3 reads TGTGCCAGCAGCCCAACCACCCGGACGGGAAACACTGAAGCTTTCTTT. Protein product: CASSPTTRTGNTEAFF.

The J gene is TRBJ1-1, the V gene TRBV2; 8 bases are shared with TRBD1. The CDR3 extends over 14 amino acids. CDR1 is SNHLY, CDR2 FYNNEI, per germline. The ends lost 7 bases at V and 0 bases at J; junction bases unmatched: 4. The CDR3 coding sequence is TGTGCCAGCACTAGGGGACAGGTGAACACTGAAGCTTTCTTT. Encoded protein: CASTRGQVNTEAFF.